Below, 28 T cell receptor beta chains from the same sample are listed, as sequenced in a study of blood T cell repertoires in COVID-19. Repertoires were generated with immunoSEQ multiplex PCR, while TCRdb's copy carries only in-frame clones and drops some. The repertoire consists of about 200,000 clones, with around 85% occurring once and the leading ten covering roughly 12%. The sample comprised peripheral blood. These receptors came from a man aged 45 to 65 who had recovered from COVID-19.

The V gene is TRBV7-9, the J gene TRBJ2-3, with D perhaps matching TRBD1 (5 bases). The V end was cut by 2 bases, the J end by 10 bases, with 10 bases between. This CDR3 is built from 12 residues. Germline CDR1 SEHNR, CDR2 FQNEAQ (reference sequence). CDR3 sequence reads: CASSLHDSAQYF. The CDR3 coding sequence is TGTGCCAGCAGCTTACACGACAGTGCGCAGTATTTT.

Notes on this clone: This CDR3 is also generated by other DNA sequences in the sample. The rearrangement joins TRBV19 to TRBJ1-4; no definite D call. The germline V gene has CDR1 LNHDA and CDR2 SQIVND (reference sequence). This CDR3 has 13 residues. The V end was cut by 4 bases, the J end by 0 bases, with 3 bases between. The CDR3 coding sequence is TGTGCCAGTAGTACCACAACTAATGAAAAACTGTTTTTT. Protein: CASSTTTNEKLFF. Variable domain in full (rest from reference TRBV19 and TRBJ1-4): DGGITQSPKYLFRKEGQNVTLSCEQNLNHDAMYWYRQDPGQGLRLIYYSQIVNDFQKGDIAEGYSVSREKKESFPLTVTSAQKNPTAFYLCASSTTTNEKLFFGSGTQLSVL.

This clone appeared a few times. The V call is TRBV6-4, the J call TRBJ1-1; possible D gene TRBD1, 5 bases. Trimming took off 7 bases at V and 1 base at J, with 13 bases between the two ends. In germline, CDR1 is MRHNA, CDR2 SNTAGT. The CDR3 has 14 residues. CDR3 protein: CASTKIGQNTEAFF. The CDR3 DNA follows: TGTGCCAGCACCAAAATAGGACAGAACACTGAAGCTTTCTTT.

The chain employs TRBV7-8 and TRBJ2-7; 9 bases are shared with TRBD1. V lost 8 bases to trimming and J lost 6 bases; unmatched junction nucleotides: 14. The CDR3 loop spans 15 amino acids. Germline V gives CDR1 SGHVS, CDR2 FQNEAQ. The CDR3 nucleotides read TGTGCCAGCTTACCCGGGACAGGGATTGGGGGCGAGCAGTACTTC. The encoded protein is CASLPGTGIGGEQYF.

The rearrangement uses TRBV4-1 and TRBJ2-7; TRBD1 aligns across 11 bases. This CDR3 spans 17 amino acids. The germline V gene has CDR1 MGHRA and CDR2 YSYEKL. J lost 3 bases, V lost 2 bases, and 9 bases had no gene match. The CDR3 sequence: CASSQYSGQGVGYEQYF. The CDR3 nucleotides are TGCGCCAGCAGCCAATATTCGGGACAGGGGGTTGGCTACGAGCAGTACTTC.

This sequence joins TRBV28 and TRBJ2-3; TRBD2 matches 7 bases. Trimming cost V 2 bases and J 1 base; bases outside gene matches: 6. Germline assignment: CDR1 MDHEN and CDR2 SYDVKM. CDR3 size: 16 residues. CDR3 loop: CASSLVVAGGTDTQYF. The CDR3 region has the DNA TGTGCCAGCAGTTTAGTCGTTGCGGGAGGCACAGATACGCAGTATTTT.

V and J are TRBV7-6 and TRBJ1-4; perhaps TRBD1 as D (6 bases). Looked up from germline, CDR1 is SGHVS and CDR2 is FNYEAQ. V was shortened by 2 bases and J by 5 bases, with 9 bases between the two germline ends. This CDR3 is 14 amino acids long. CDR3 nucleotides: TGTGCCAGCAGCTTATTGGGACAAAATGAAAAACTGTTTTTT. This gives the protein CASSLLGQNEKLFF.

The chain has TRBV7-2 and TRBJ2-1; D is ambiguous. The CDR3 loop spans 13 amino acids. Germline-derived CDR1 and CDR2 are SGHTA and FQGNSA. Trimming stripped 2 bases from V and 5 bases from J, with 7 bases between. CDR3 residues: CASSLHGNNEQFF. CDR3 nucleotide sequence: TGTGCCAGCAGCTTACACGGTAACAATGAGCAGTTCTTC.

The V gene is TRBV2, the J gene TRBJ2-7, with a tentative D call TRBD2 (5 bases). The CDR3 spans 15 residues. The V gene lost 3 bases and the J gene lost 2 bases, with 14 bases spanning the gap. CDR1 SNHLY and CDR2 FYNNEI come from the germline V gene. The CDR3 spells CASSDYSVPPYEQYF. In DNA, the CDR3 is TGTGCCAGCAGTGATTATAGCGTTCCCCCCTACGAGCAGTACTTC.

The count of this clone is one. The chain joins TRBV5-1 to TRBJ1-1; D is undetermined. Germline values: CDR1 SGHRS, CDR2 YFSETQ. The CDR3 runs to 10 residues. Deletions cut 8 bases from V and 1 base from J, with 3 bases between. The CDR3 DNA is TGCGCCAGACAGAACACTGAAGCTTTCTTT. The encoded protein is CARQNTEAFF.

V usage is TRBV5-4 and J usage is TRBJ2-1; D not resolved. The CDR3 sequence is 14 residues long. Trimming left V 3 bases short and J 8 bases short, with 15 bases between. CDR1 is SGHNT and CDR2 is YYREEE in the germline V gene (reference sequence). The CDR3 DNA reads TGTGCCAGCAGCTCAAAACCCCACTTAGATGAGCAGTTCTTC. It specifies CASSSKPHLDEQFF.

The rearrangement uses TRBV6-5 and TRBJ1-5, with 9 bases that match TRBD1. CDR3 size: 15 residues. CDR1 MNHEY and CDR2 SVGAGI come from the germline V gene. J was trimmed by 4 bases and V by 6 bases; bases with no gene match: 7. CDR3 in DNA: TGTGCCAGCAGGGGGGACAGGGCTCGTAATCAGCCCCAGCATTTT. Its protein is CASRGDRARNQPQHF.

The J gene is TRBJ2-7, the V gene TRBV6-5; possible D gene TRBD1, 5 bases. Germline V gene lookup returns CDR1 MNHEY and CDR2 SVGAGI. Trimming left V 6 bases short and J 2 bases short, with 11 bases between. The CDR3 totals 13 residues. CDR3: CASSKTEPYEQYF. CDR3 bases: TGTGCCAGCAGCAAGACAGAGCCCTACGAGCAGTACTTC.

V gene TRBV11-3 combines with J gene TRBJ2-1; 7 bases match TRBD1. CDR1 and CDR2 from the germline V gene are SGHNT and YENEEA. The CDR3 length is 16 residues. With V trimmed by 5 bases and J by 2 bases, 9 bases remained unmatched. The CDR3 coding sequence is TGTGCCAGCAGCATCCGACAGGGCCTCCCCTACAATGAGCAGTTCTTC. Its translation: CASSIRQGLPYNEQFF.

The chain couples TRBV10-3 to TRBJ2-7, with TRBD2 as a possible D gene (6 bases). The V and J ends lost 6 bases and 6 bases respectively, with 21 bases between them. Germline lookup yields CDR1 ENHRY and CDR2 SYGVKD. CDR3 length equals 15 residues. CDR3 protein: CAISSPGGVAGEQYF. The CDR3 bases are TGTGCCATCAGCTCCCCCGGGGGAGTAGCTGGCGAGCAGTACTTC.

The chain couples TRBV6-2 or TRBV6-3 to TRBJ1-6; unclear D gene. CDR1 and CDR2 (germline): MNHEY, SVGEGT. V was trimmed by 2 bases and J by 0 bases, leaving 8 bases between them. The CDR3 consists of 16 residues. CDR3: CASSYIRSSYNSPLHF. The CDR3 DNA reads TGTGCCAGCAGTTACATCCGGAGCTCCTATAATTCACCCCTCCACTTT.

V is TRBV1 and J is TRBJ2-7; TRBD1 is the table's D call and was not checked against the DNA. TRBV1 is labeled a pseudogene. The CDR3 covers 16 residues. The CDR3 reads CTSSHRNRVSAYEQYF. The CDR3 bases are TGCACCAGCAGCCACAGAAACAGGGTGTCGGCCTACGAGCAGTACTTC.

This clone was counted only a few times. The chain employs TRBV5-4 and TRBJ2-3, with 9 bases lining up with TRBD2. The CDR3 contains 17 residues. CDR1 and CDR2 (germline): SGHNT, YYREEE (reference sequence). The V gene end was trimmed by 4 bases and the J gene end by 1 base; junction bases not matched to a gene: 10. The CDR3 DNA reads TGTGCCAGCAGCGGGGGGACTAGCCTCGTCGGCACAGATACGCAGTATTTT. Protein sequence: CASSGGTSLVGTDTQYF.

The chain joins TRBV3-1 (or the pseudogene TRBV3-2) to TRBJ2-7; D is uncertain. In germline, CDR1 is LGHDT, CDR2 YNNKEL (reference sequence). The CDR3 runs to 13 residues. Trimming took 5 bases from V and 3 from J, leaving 11 bases between them. The DNA of the CDR3 is TGTGCCAGCAGCGAATTAGATGGCTACGAGCAGTACTTC. As protein: CASSELDGYEQYF.

The chain uses TRBV4-3 and TRBJ2-2; TRBD1 agrees at 7 bases. The junction had 8 bases not matched to a gene; V was cut back by 6 bases and J by 4 bases. This CDR3 region has 15 residues. The germline V gene encodes CDR1 LGHNA and CDR2 YSLEER. CDR3 coding DNA: TGCGCCAGCAGTCAACGACAGGGACGCACCGGGGAGCTGTTTTTT. Its translation: CASSQRQGRTGELFF.

The chain couples TRBV4-1 to TRBJ2-3; 7 nucleotides line up with TRBD1. Losses at the gene ends were 2 bases for V and 6 bases for J; bases not matched to a gene: 5. The V gene's germline CDR1 is MGHRA and CDR2 YSYEKL. The CDR3 consists of 14 residues. CDR3 residues: CASSQNIQGDTQYF. The CDR3 DNA follows: TGCGCCAGCAGCCAAAACATACAGGGGGATACGCAGTATTTT.

The chain couples TRBV19 to TRBJ2-7, with 7 bases identical to TRBD1. In germline, CDR1 is LNHDA, CDR2 SQIVND (reference sequence). Trimming at V came to 4 bases and at J to 6 bases, leaving 6 bases not matched to a gene. The CDR3 extends over 13 amino acids. CDR3 nucleotides: TGTGCCAGTAGTACCAATCACAGGGGCGAGCAGTACTTC. This codes for CASSTNHRGEQYF.

The rearrangement links TRBV2 to TRBJ1-5, with D possibly TRBD1 on 6 matching bases. This CDR3 spans 15 amino acids. Deletions cut 8 bases from V and 0 bases from J, with 14 bases between. Germline V CDR1 and CDR2: SNHLY, FYNNEI. The CDR3 DNA is TGTGCCAGCTTAGACAGGAGTTATAGCAATCAGCCCCAGCATTTT. The encoded protein is CASLDRSYSNQPQHF.

The chain joins TRBV4-1 to TRBJ1-3; the D gene is possibly TRBD1 (5 bases). The CDR3 totals 15 residues. V lost 1 base to trimming and J lost 7 bases, with 14 bases between them. From germline, CDR1 is MGHRA and CDR2 YSYEKL. Here the CDR3 DNA reads TGCGCCAGCAGCCAAGGTCCCAGTGGGGGGAACACCATATATTTT. It specifies CASSQGPSGGNTIYF.

This clone occurred a few times. V usage is TRBV7-9 and J usage is TRBJ2-7; 7 bases align to TRBD1. CDR1 and CDR2 from the germline V gene are SEHNR and FQNEAQ (reference sequence). V lost 5 bases, J lost 1 base, and 8 bases stayed unmatched. CDR3 length equals 15 residues. The CDR3 spells CASSITGEISYEQYF. CDR3 nucleotides: TGTGCCAGCAGCATAACAGGGGAGATATCCTACGAGCAGTACTTC.

This chain links TRBV7-2 with TRBJ2-2; the D gene is possibly TRBD2 (5 bases). The CDR3 contains 14 residues. The germline gives CDR1 SGHTA, CDR2 FQGNSA. V was clipped by 5 bases and J by 9 bases, with 16 bases between them. The CDR3: CASSPRTQAWELFF. The DNA of the CDR3 is TGTGCCAGCAGCCCTAGGACTCAAGCCTGGGAGCTGTTTTTT.

V gene TRBV14 combines with J gene TRBJ2-1, with 11 bases lining up with TRBD2. This CDR3 is 18 amino acids long. Germline CDR1 is SGHDN and CDR2 is FVKESK. V was clipped by 4 bases and J by 0 bases; unmatched bases: 8. The CDR3 reads CASSPLGLAEHSYNEQFF. In DNA, the CDR3 is TGTGCCAGCAGCCCCTTGGGACTAGCGGAGCACTCCTACAATGAGCAGTTCTTC. Supplemented by reference TRBV14 and TRBJ2-1, the full variable domain reads EAGVTQFPSHSVIEKGQTVTLRCDPISGHDNLYWYRRVMGKEIKFLLHFVKESKQDESGMPNNRFLAERTGGTYSTLKVQPAELEDSGVYFCASSPLGLAEHSYNEQFFGPGTRLTVL.

This clone was detected only a few times. The chain combines TRBV5-1 with TRBJ2-3; 8 bases agree with TRBD2. The CDR3 spans 15 residues. V lost 4 bases and J lost 5; bases outside the gene matches: 9. From germline, CDR1 is SGHRS and CDR2 YFSETQ. The CDR3 region is CASSGKRETGDTQYF. In DNA form, the CDR3 reads TGCGCCAGCAGCGGCAAGCGGGAGACAGGAGATACGCAGTATTTT. The variable domain in full, completed from reference TRBV5-1 and TRBJ2-3, reads KAGVTQTPRYLIKTRGQQVTLSCSPISGHRSVSWYQQTPGQGLQFLFEYFSETQRNKGNFPGRFSGRQFSNSRSEMNVSTLELGDSALYLCASSGKRETGDTQYFGPGTRLTVL.